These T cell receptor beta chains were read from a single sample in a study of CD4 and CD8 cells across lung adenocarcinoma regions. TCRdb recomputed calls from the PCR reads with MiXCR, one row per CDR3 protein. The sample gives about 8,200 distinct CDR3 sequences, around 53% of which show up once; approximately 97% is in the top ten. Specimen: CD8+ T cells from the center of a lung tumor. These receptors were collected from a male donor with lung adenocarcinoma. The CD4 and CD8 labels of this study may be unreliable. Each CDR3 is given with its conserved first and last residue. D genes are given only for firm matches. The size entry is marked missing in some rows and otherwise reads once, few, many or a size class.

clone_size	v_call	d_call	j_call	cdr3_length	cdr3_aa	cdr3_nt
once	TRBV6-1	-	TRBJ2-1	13	CASFAPAGSEQFF	TGTGCCAGCTTCGCACCCGCCGGCAGTGAGCAGTTCTTC
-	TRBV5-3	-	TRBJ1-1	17	CARSYRGGGRWNTEAFF	TGTGCCAGAAGCTACCGAGGGGGGGGCAGGTGGAACACTGAAGCTTTCTTT
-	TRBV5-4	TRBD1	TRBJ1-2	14	CASSIGQGAYGYTF	TGTGCCAGCAGCATTGGACAGGGGGCCTATGGCTACACCTTC
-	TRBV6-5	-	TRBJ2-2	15	CASSYKTHYTGELFF	TGTGCCAGCAGTTACAAGACACACTACACCGGGGAGCTGTTTTTT
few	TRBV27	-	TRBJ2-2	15	CASSWALGGTGELFF	TGTGCCAGCAGTTGGGCCCTTGGGGGCACCGGGGAGCTGTTTTTT
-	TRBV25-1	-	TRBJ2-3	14	CGSTGPGAIDTQYF	TGTGGCAGCACGGGGCCGGGAGCCATAGATACGCAGTATTTC
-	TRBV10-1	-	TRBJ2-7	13	CASSAASEYEQYF	TGCGCCAGCAGTGCGGCTAGCGAGTACGAGCAGTACTTC
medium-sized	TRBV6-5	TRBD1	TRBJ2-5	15	CASSYQGAIGETQYF	TGTGCCAGCAGTTACCAGGGGGCCATAGGGGAGACCCAGTACTTC
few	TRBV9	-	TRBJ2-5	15	CASSVVGVRAETQYF	TGTGCCAGCAGCGTAGTGGGGGTTCGGGCGGAGACCCAGTACTTC
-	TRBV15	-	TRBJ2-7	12	CATSYRVGEQYF	TGTGCCACCAGTTACAGGGTTGGCGAGCAGTACTTC
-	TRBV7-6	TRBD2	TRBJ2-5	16	CASSPLLASGQETQYF	TGTGCCAGCAGCCCATTGTTGGCTAGCGGACAAGAGACCCAGTACTTC
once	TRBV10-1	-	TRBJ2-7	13	CASSGASYNEQYF	TGCGCCAGCAGTGGGGCTTCCTACAATGAGCAGTACTTC
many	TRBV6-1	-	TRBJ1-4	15	CASRDLTVTPEKLFF	TGTGCCAGCAGGGATTTGACAGTGACTCCTGAAAAACTGTTTTTT
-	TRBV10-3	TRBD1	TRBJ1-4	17	CAISDRTGMGANEKLFF	TGTGCCATCAGTGATCGGACAGGGATGGGGGCAAATGAAAAACTGTTTTTT
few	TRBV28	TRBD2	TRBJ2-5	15	CASSLAGGPKETQYF	TGTGCCAGCAGTTTAGCGGGAGGCCCGAAAGAGACCCAGTACTTC
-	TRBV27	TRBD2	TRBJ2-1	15	CASSFLAGGWNEQFF	TGTGCCAGCAGTTTTCTAGCGGGAGGGTGGAATGAGCAGTTCTTC
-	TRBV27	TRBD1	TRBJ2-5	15	CASSRGTGGAETQYF	TGTGCCAGCAGCCGCGGGACAGGGGGCGCGGAGACCCAGTACTTC
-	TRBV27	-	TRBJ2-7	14	CASRELGRSYEQYF	TGTGCCAGCAGAGAGTTAGGACGGTCCTACGAGCAGTACTTC
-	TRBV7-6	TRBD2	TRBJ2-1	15	CASSPTLVAGLSQFF	TGTGCCAGCAGCCCAACCTTAGTAGCGGGACTCTCGCAGTTCTTC
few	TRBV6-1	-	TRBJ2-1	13	CASSLQGLNEQFF	TGTGCCAGCAGTCTCCAGGGTTTAAATGAGCAGTTCTTC
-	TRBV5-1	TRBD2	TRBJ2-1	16	CASSPPAASGVNEQFF	TGCGCCAGCAGCCCCCCCGCGGCTAGCGGGGTCAATGAGCAGTTCTTC
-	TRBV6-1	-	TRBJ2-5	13	CASSEGTIETQYF	TGTGCCAGCTCCGAAGGGACCATAGAGACCCAGTACTTC
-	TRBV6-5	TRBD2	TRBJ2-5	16	CASSYSGLAGEFEQYF	TGTGCCAGCAGTTACTCGGGACTAGCGGGAGAGTTTGAGCAGTACTTC
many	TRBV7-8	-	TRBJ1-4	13	CASSSDGNEKLFF	TGTGCCAGCAGCTCGGACGGTAATGAAAAACTGTTTTTT
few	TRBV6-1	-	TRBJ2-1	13	CASSGITGNEQFF	TGTGCCAGCAGTGGAATAACAGGGAATGAGCAGTTCTTC
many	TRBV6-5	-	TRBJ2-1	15	CASRVHLDPYNEQFF	TGTGCCAGCAGGGTACATCTAGATCCCTACAATGAGCAGTTCTTC
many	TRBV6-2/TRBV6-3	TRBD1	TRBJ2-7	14	CASSIWTGAYEQYF	TGTGCCAGCAGTATCTGGACAGGGGCCTACGAGCAGTACTTC
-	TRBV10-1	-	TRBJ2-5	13	CASSDFSTETQYF	TGCGCCAGCAGTGATTTCAGTACGGAGACCCAGTACTTC